This paragraph reports one T cell receptor beta chain. What it recognizes is unknown. The data were taken from a study of T cell responses to AZD1222 COVID-19 vaccine. Clones were read by immunoSEQ multiplex PCR, and TCRdb kept only the in-frame ones, dropping some. Altogether 110,000 to 150,000 clones are present, about nine tenths being singletons, with the ten largest covering roughly 3%. Trimming cost V 5 bases and J 5 bases; bases outside gene matches: 10. CDR3 length equals 15 residues. The germline gives CDR1 MDHEN, CDR2 SYDVKM. Analysis merged second doses at about 4 or about 12 weeks. General study points: Unmutated regions of variants are reportedly targeted by nearly half of spike-specific TCRs.

The gene calls are TRBV28 and TRBJ2-7, with 9 positions matching TRBD2. This specimen was peripheral blood, taken 28 days after the second AZD1222 dose. The TCR originated in an adult who received the AZD1222 COVID-19 vaccine. CDR3 loop: CASSPPAGGPDEQYF. The DNA of the CDR3 is TGTGCCAGCAGTCCCCCGGCGGGAGGGCCAGACGAGCAGTACTTC.